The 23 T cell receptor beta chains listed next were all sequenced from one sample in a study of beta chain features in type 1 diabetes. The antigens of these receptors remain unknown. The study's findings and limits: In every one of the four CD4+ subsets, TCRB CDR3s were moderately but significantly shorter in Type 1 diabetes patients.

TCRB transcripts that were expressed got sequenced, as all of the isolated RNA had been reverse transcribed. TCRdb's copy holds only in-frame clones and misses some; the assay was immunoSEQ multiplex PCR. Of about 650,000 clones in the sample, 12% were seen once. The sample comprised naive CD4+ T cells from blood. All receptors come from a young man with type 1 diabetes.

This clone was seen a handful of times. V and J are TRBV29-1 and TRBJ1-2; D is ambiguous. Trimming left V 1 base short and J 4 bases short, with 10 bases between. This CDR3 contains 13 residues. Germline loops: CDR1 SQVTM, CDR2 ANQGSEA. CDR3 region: CSVEVVRAYGYTF. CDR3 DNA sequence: TGCAGCGTTGAAGTGGTCAGAGCCTATGGCTACACCTTC.

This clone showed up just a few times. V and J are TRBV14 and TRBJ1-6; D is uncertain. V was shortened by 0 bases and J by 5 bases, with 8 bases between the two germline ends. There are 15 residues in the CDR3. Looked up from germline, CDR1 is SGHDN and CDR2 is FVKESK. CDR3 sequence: CASSQDWGNNSPLHF. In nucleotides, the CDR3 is TGTGCCAGCAGCCAAGATTGGGGTAATAATTCACCCCTCCACTTT.

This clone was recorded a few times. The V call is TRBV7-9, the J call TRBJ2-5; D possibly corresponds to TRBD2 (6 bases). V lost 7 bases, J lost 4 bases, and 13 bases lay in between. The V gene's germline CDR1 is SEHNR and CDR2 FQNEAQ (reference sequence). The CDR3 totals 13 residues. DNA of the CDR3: TGTGCCAGCACCTGGAGCGGGTCAGAGACCCAGTACTTC. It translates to CASTWSGSETQYF. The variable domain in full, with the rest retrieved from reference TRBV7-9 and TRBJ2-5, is DTGVSQNPRHKITKRGQNVTFRCDPISEHNRLYWYRQTLGQGPEFLTYFQNEAQLEKSRLLSDRFSAERPKGSFSTLEIQRTEQGDSAMYLCASTWSGSETQYFGPGTRLLVL.

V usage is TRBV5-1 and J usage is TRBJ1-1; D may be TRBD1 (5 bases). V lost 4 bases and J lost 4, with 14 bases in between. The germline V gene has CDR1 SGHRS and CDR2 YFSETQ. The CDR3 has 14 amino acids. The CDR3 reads CASSPQGGGTEAFF. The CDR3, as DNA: TGCGCCAGCAGCCCCCAGGGAGGAGGCACTGAAGCTTTCTTT.

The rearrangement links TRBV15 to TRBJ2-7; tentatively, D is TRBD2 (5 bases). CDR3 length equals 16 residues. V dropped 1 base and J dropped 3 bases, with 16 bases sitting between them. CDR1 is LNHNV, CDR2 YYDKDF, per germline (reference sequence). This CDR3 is CATSRALATGFYEQYF. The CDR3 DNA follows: TGTGCCACCAGCAGAGCCTTAGCGACGGGGTTCTACGAGCAGTACTTC.

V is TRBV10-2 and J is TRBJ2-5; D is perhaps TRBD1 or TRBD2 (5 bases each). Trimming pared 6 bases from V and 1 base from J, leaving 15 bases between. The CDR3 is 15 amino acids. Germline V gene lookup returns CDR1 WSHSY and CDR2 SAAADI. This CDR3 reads CASSPIEGRQETQYF. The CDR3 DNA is TGCGCCAGCAGCCCTATTGAGGGGCGCCAAGAGACCCAGTACTTC.

The CDR3 reads CSALRGTQYF. The CDR3, as DNA: TGCAGTGCCCTCCGGGGGACCCAGTACTTC. The chain is built from TRBV20-1 and TRBJ2-5; the D gene is possibly TRBD2 (5 bases). CDR1 DFQATT and CDR2 SNEGSKA come from the germline V gene (reference sequence). Trimming pared 6 bases from V and 7 bases from J, leaving 9 bases between. CDR3 length: 10 amino acids.

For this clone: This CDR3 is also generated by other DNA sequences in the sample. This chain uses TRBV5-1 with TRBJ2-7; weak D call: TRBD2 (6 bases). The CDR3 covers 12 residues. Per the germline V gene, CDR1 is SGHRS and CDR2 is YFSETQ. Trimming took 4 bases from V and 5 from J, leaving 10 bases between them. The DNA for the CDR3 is TGCGCCAGCAGCCGGGGGAGCCACGAGCAGTACTTC. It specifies CASSRGSHEQYF.

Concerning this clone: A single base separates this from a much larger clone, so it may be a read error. The CDR3 DNA reads TGTGCCAGCAGCGCTCAAGAGACCCAGTACTTC. Residues: CASSAQETQYF. The V and J genes are TRBV11-2 and TRBJ2-5, with unresolved D. Germline CDR1 and CDR2: SGHAT and FQNNGV. V lost 5 bases to trimming and J lost 2 bases, with 3 bases between them. The length of the CDR3 is 11 residues.

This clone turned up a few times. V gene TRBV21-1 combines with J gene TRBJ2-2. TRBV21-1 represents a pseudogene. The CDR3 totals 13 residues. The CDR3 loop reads CASKAGDTGELFF. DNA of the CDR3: TGTGCCAGCAAGGCAGGAGACACCGGGGAGCTGTTTTTT.

CDR3 in DNA: TGTGCCAGCCTTCCCCCCGCGGCACGGGGCTACAATGAGCAGTTCTTC. Amino acid sequence: CASLPPAARGYNEQFF. The chain joins TRBV11-2 to TRBJ2-1, with TRBD2 as a possible D gene (5 bases). This CDR3 spans 16 amino acids. Trimming left V 8 bases short and J 3 bases short, with 20 bases between. CDR1 and CDR2 from the germline V gene are SGHAT and FQNNGV.

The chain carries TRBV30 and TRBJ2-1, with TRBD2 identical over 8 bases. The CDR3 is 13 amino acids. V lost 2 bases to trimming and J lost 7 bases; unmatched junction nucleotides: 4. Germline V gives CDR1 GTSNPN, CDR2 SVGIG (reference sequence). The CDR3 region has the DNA TGTGCCTGGAGTACGGGAGGGGGGAATGAGCAGTTCTTC. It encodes CAWSTGGGNEQFF. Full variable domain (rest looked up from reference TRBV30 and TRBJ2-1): SQTIHQWPATLVQPVGSPLSLECTVEGTSNPNLYWYRQAAGRGLQLLFYSVGIGQISSEVPQNLSASRPQDRQFILSSKKLLLSDSGFYLCAWSTGGGNEQFFGPGTRLTVL.

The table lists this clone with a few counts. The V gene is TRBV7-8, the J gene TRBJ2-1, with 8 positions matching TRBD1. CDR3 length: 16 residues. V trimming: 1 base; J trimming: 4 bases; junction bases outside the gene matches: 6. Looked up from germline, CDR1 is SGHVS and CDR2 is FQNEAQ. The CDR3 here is CASSLEGTGFYNEQFF. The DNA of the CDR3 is TGTGCCAGCAGCTTAGAGGGGACAGGATTTTACAATGAGCAGTTCTTC. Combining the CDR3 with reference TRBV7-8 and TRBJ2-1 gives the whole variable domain GAGVSQSPRYKVAKRGQDVALRCDPISGHVSLFWYQQALGQGPEFLTYFQNEAQLDKSGLPSDRFFAERPEGSVSTLKIQRTQQEDSAVYLCASSLEGTGFYNEQFFGPGTRLTVL.

This CDR3 is CASSRPRTDTQYF. Written as DNA, the CDR3 is TGTGCCAGCAGCAGGCCCCGCACAGATACGCAGTATTTT. The chain recombines TRBV21-1 with TRBJ2-3; the table's TRBD1 call for D was not verified on the DNA. TRBV21-1 is noted as a pseudogene. This CDR3 has 13 amino acids.

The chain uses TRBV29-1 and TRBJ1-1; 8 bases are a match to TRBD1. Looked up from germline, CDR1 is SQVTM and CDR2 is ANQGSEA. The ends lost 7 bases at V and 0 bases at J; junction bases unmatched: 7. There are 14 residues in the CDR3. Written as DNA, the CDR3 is TGCAGCGCCCTGAGGGACAGGATGAACACTGAAGCTTTCTTT. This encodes CSALRDRMNTEAFF.

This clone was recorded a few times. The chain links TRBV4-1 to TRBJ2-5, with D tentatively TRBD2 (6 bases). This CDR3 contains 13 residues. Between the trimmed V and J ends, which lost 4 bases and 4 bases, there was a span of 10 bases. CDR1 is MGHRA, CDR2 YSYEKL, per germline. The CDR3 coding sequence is TGCGCCAGCAGCCTGGGACTTGCAGAGACCCAGTACTTC. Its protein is CASSLGLAETQYF.

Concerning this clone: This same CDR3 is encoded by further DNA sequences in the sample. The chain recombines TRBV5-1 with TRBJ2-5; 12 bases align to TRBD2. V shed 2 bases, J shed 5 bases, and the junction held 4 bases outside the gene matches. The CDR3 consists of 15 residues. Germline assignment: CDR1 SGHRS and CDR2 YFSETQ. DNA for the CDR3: TGCGCCAGCAGCTTAGGGACTAGCGGGTCGGAGACCCAGTACTTC. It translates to CASSLGTSGSETQYF.

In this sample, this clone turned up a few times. CDR3 nucleotides: TGTGCCAGCAGCCTAACGTCGGACGTGTCTTATGGCTACACCTTC. Protein product: CASSLTSDVSYGYTF. The chain joins TRBV7-6 to TRBJ1-2; D remains ambiguous. V was trimmed by 5 bases and J by 5 bases, leaving 18 bases between them. CDR1 is SGHVS, CDR2 FNYEAQ, per germline. This CDR3 region has 15 residues.

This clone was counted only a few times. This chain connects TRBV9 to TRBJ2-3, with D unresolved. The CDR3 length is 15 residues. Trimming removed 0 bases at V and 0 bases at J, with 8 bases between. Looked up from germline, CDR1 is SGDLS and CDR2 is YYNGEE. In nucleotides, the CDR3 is TGTGCCAGCAGCGTAGCCGATGGGAGCACAGATACGCAGTATTTT. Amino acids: CASSVADGSTDTQYF.

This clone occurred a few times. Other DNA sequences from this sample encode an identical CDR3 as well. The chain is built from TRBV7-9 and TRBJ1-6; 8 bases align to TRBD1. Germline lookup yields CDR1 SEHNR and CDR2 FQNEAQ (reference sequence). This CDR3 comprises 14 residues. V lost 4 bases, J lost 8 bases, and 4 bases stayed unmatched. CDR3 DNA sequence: TGTGCCAGCAGCTCCGGACAGGGCGATTCACCCCTCCACTTT. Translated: CASSSGQGDSPLHF.

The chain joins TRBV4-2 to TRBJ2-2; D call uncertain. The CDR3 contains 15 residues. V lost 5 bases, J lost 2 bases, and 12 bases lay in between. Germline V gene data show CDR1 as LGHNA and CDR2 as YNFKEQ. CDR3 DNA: TGTGCCAGCAGCGAAAGGACGGTTAACACCGGGGAGCTGTTTTTT. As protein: CASSERTVNTGELFF.

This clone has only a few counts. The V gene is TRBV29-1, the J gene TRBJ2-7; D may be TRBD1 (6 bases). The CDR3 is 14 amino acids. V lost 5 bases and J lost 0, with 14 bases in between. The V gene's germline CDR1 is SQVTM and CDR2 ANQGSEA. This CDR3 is CSVSVTGLSYEQYF. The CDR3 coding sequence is TGCAGCGTTTCCGTGACAGGTCTCTCCTACGAGCAGTACTTC.

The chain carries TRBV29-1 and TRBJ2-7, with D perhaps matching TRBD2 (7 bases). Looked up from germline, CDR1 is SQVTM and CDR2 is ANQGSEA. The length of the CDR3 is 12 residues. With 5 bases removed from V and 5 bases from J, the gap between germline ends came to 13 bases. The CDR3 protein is CSVNPGGDEQYF. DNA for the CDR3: TGCAGCGTTAATCCGGGGGGCGACGAGCAGTACTTC.